This T cell receptor beta chain was sequenced during a study of cytomegalovirus exposure and HLA in healthy donors. In the PCR, 60 Vbeta and 13 Jbeta primers were used. Clones were read by immunoSEQ multiplex PCR, and TCRdb kept only the in-frame ones, dropping some. The sample yields 130,000 or so clones, around 82% seen once. The receptor was isolated from a man aged 18-30 years in good health and CMV-seropositive. The sequencing sample was made of PBMCs.

CDR3 DNA: TGTGCCAGCAGTTTCGGGAGTCGGGAGTACAACACTGAAGCTTTCTTT. This codes for CASSFGSREYNTEAFF. V is TRBV27 and J is TRBJ1-1; the D is unclear. The CDR3 is 16 amino acids. Trimming pared 3 bases from V and 2 bases from J, leaving 16 bases between. The germline V gene has CDR1 MNHEY and CDR2 SMNVEV (reference sequence).